The present entry profiles one T cell receptor beta chain with its context. Authors' processing steps: For nucleated cells, counts were estimated from reference gene primer amplification. This table comes from immunoSEQ multiplex PCR, and its TCRdb copy is limited to in-frame clones, with some not included. V and J calls plus clone size are reproduced from that table; the DNA served to infer D and trimming. The sample records roughly 330,000 clones, roughly 90% being singletons. The CDR3 totals 14 residues. V lost 2 bases, J lost 7 bases, and 9 bases lay in between. Per germline, CDR1 SGHDN and CDR2 FVKESK. The data were taken from a study of blood T cell repertoires in COVID-19. Turning to the study itself: COVID-19 samples collected from the United States, Italy and Spain covered acute and convalescent phases. In each case, the material was cDNA or gDNA derived from T cells, B-cell-depleted T cells, or PBMCs.

Sequencing was performed on peripheral blood. The rearrangement links TRBV14 to TRBJ1-6; D ambiguous. The source is a woman aged 45 to 65 with active or convalescent COVID-19. CDR3 loop: CASSQMEGNSPLHF. The CDR3 region has the DNA TGTGCCAGCAGCCAAATGGAGGGCAATTCACCCCTCCACTTT.